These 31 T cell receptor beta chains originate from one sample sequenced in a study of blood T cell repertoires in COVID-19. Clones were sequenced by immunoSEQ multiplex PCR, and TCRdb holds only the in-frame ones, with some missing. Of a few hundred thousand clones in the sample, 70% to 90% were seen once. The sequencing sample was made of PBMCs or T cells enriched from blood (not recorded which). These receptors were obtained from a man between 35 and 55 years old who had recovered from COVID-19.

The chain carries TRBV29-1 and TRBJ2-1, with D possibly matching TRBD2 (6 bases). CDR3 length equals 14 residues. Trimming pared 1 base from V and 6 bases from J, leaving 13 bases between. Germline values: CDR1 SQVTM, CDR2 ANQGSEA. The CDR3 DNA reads TGCAGCGTTGAAGTTCTGGGGGGAGCCAATGAGCAGTTCTTC. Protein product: CSVEVLGGANEQFF.

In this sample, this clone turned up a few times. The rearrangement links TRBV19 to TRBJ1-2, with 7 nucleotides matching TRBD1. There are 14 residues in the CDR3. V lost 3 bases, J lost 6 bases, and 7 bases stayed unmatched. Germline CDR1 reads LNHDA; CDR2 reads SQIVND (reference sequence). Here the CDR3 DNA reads TGTGCCAGTAGTATCGGGACAGAATCAGATGGCTACACCTTC. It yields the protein CASSIGTESDGYTF. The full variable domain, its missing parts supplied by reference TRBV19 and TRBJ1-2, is DGGITQSPKYLFRKEGQNVTLSCEQNLNHDAMYWYRQDPGQGLRLIYYSQIVNDFQKGDIAEGYSVSREKKESFPLTVTSAQKNPTAFYLCASSIGTESDGYTFGSGTRLTVV.

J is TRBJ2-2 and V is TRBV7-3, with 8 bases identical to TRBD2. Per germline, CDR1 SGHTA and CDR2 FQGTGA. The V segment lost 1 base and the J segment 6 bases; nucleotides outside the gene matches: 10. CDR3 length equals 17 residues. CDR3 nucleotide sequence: TGTGCCAGCAGCTTAAAAAGCGGGGGATTAGGGGCCGGGGAGCTGTTTTTT. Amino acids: CASSLKSGGLGAGELFF.

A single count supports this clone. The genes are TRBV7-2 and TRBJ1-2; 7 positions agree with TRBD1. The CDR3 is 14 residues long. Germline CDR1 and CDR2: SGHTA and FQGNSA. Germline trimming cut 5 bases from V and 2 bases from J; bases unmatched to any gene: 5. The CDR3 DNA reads TGTGCCAGCAGCACTACAGGGGCGAACTATGGCTACACCTTC. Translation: CASSTTGANYGYTF.

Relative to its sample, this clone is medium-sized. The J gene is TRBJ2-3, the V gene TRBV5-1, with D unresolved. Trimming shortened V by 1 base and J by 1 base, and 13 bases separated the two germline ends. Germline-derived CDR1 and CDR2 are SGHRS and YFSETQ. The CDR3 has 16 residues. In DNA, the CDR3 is TGCGCCAGCAGCTTGAATTACGAGTCCGGCACAGATACGCAGTATTTT. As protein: CASSLNYESGTDTQYF.

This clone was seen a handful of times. Written as DNA, the CDR3 is TGTGCCAGCATGGTCGGTAACACTGAAGCTTTCTTT. It specifies CASMVGNTEAFF. The rearrangement links TRBV6-6 to TRBJ1-1; the D is unclear. The ends were cut back, 7 bases at V and 2 bases at J, with 8 bases in the middle. The V gene's germline CDR1 is MNHNY and CDR2 SVGAGI (reference sequence). This CDR3 has 12 residues.

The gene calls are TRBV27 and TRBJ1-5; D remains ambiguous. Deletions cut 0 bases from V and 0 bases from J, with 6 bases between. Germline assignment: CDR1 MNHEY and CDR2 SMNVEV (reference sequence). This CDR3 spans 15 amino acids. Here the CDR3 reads CASSLSQASNQPQHF. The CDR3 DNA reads TGTGCCAGCAGTTTATCGCAGGCTAGCAATCAGCCCCAGCATTTT.

In nucleotides, the CDR3 is TGTGCCAGCAGCAAAGTCCAAAAGAGGGGGCGCAAAATGGTGAACACTGAAGCTTTCTTT. Its protein product is CASSKVQKRGRKMVNTEAFF. The chain links TRBV21-1 to TRBJ1-1; TRBD1 is taken as the D call from the table, unchecked against the DNA. TRBV21-1 is termed a pseudogene. This CDR3 has 20 amino acids.

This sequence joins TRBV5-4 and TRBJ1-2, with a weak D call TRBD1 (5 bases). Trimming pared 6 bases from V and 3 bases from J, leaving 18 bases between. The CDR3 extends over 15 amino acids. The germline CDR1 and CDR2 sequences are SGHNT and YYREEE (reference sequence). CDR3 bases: TGTGCCAGCACCTCTAGGGCGGGGCGGGACTATGGCTACACCTTC. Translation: CASTSRAGRDYGYTF.

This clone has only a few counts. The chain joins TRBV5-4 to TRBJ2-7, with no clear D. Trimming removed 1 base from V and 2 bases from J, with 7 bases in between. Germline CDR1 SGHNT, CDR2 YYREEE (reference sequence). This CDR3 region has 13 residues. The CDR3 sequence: CASSLPETYEQYF. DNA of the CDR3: TGTGCCAGCAGCTTGCCTGAGACCTACGAGCAGTACTTC.

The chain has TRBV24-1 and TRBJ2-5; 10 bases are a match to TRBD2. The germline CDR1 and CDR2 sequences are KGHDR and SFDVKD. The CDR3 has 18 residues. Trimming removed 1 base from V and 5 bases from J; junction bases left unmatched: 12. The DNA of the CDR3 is TGTGCCACCAGTGATTTAGCCCCCCTAGCGGGGGTAGGGGAGACCCAGTACTTC. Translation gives CATSDLAPLAGVGETQYF.

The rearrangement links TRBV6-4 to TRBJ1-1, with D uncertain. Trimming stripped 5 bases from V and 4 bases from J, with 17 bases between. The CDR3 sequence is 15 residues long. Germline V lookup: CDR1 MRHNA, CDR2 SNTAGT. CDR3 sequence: CASSQEGRRGTEAFF. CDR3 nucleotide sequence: TGTGCCAGCAGTCAGGAGGGTCGGCGCGGCACTGAAGCTTTCTTT.

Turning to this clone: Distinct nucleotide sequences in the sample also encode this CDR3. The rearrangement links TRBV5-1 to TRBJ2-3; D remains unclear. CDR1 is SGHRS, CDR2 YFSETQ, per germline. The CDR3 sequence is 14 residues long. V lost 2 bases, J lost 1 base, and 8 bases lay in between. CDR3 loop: CASSLAVRTDTQYF. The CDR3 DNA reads TGCGCCAGCAGCTTAGCCGTCCGCACAGATACGCAGTATTTT. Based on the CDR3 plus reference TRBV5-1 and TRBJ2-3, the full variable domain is KAGVTQTPRYLIKTRGQQVTLSCSPISGHRSVSWYQQTPGQGLQFLFEYFSETQRNKGNFPGRFSGRQFSNSRSEMNVSTLELGDSALYLCASSLAVRTDTQYFGPGTRLTVL.

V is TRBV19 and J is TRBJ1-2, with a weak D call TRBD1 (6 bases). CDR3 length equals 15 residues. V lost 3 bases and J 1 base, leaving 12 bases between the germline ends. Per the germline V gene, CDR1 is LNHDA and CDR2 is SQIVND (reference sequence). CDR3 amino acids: CASSIGQRINYGYTF. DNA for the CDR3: TGTGCCAGTAGTATCGGACAGAGAATTAACTATGGCTACACCTTC. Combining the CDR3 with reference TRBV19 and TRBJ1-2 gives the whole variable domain DGGITQSPKYLFRKEGQNVTLSCEQNLNHDAMYWYRQDPGQGLRLIYYSQIVNDFQKGDIAEGYSVSREKKESFPLTVTSAQKNPTAFYLCASSIGQRINYGYTFGSGTRLTVV.

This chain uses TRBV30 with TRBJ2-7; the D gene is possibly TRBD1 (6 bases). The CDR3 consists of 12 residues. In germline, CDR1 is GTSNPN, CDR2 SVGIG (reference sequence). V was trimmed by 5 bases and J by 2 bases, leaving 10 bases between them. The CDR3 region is CAWGDTTYEQYF. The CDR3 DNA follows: TGTGCCTGGGGGGACACTACCTACGAGCAGTACTTC.

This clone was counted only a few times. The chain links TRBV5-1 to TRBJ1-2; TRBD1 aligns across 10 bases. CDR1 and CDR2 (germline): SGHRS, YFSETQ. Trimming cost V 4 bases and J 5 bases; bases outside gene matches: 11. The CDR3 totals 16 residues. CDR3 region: CASSPTTGGALYGYTF. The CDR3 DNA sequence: TGCGCCAGCAGCCCGACGACAGGGGGCGCATTATATGGCTACACCTTC.

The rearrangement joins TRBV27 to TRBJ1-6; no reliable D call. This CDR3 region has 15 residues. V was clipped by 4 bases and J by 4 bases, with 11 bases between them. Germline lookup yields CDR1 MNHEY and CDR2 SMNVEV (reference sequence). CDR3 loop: CASSSEPRYNSPLHF. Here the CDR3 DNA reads TGTGCCAGCAGTTCCGAACCGCGTTATAATTCACCCCTCCACTTT.

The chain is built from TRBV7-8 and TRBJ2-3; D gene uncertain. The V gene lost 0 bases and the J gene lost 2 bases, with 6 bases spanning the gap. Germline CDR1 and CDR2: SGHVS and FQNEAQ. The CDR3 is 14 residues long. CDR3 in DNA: TGTGCCAGCAGCTTAGCGTCAGACACAGATACGCAGTATTTT. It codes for CASSLASDTDTQYF.

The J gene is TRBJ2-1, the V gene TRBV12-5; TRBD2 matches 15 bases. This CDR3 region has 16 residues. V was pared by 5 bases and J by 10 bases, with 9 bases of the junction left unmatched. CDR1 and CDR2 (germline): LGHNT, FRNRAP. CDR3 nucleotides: TGTGCTAGTGGTACAGGACTAGCGGGAGGGGTGGGGGAGCAGTTCTTC. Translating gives CASGTGLAGGVGEQFF.

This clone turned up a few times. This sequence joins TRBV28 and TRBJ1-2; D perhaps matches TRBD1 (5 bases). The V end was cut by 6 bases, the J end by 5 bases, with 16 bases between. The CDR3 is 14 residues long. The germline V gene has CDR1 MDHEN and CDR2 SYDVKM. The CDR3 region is CASRGQGGRYGYTF. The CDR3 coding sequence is TGTGCCAGCAGAGGGCAGGGCGGGAGGTATGGCTACACCTTC.

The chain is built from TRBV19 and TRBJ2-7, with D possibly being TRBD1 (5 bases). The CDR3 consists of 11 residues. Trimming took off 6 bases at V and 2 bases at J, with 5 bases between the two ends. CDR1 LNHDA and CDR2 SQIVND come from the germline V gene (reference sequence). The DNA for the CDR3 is TGTGCCAGTAGAGGGGCCTACGAGCAGTACTTC. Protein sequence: CASRGAYEQYF. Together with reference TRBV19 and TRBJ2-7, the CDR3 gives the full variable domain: DGGITQSPKYLFRKEGQNVTLSCEQNLNHDAMYWYRQDPGQGLRLIYYSQIVNDFQKGDIAEGYSVSREKKESFPLTVTSAQKNPTAFYLCASRGAYEQYFGPGTRLTVT.

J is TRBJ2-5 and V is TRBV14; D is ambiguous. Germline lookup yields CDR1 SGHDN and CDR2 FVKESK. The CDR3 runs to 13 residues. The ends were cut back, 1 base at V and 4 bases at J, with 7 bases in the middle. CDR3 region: CASSQVLGETQYF. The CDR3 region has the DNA TGTGCCAGCAGCCAAGTTCTAGGAGAGACCCAGTACTTC.

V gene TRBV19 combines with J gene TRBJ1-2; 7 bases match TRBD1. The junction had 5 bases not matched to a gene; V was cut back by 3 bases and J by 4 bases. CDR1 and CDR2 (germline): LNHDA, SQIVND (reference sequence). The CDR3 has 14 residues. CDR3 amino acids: CASSIQGGGYGYTF. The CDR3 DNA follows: TGTGCCAGTAGTATTCAAGGGGGCGGCTATGGCTACACCTTC.

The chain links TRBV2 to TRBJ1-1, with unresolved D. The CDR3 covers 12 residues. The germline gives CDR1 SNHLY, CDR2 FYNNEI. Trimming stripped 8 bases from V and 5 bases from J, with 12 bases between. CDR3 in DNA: TGTGCCAGCCCGGGGTTCACTACTGAAGCTTTCTTT. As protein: CASPGFTTEAFF.

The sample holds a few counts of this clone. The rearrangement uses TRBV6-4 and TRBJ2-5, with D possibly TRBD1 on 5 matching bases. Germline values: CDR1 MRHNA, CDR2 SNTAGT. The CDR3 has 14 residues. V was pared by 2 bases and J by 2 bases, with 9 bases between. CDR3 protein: CASSDGADQETQYF. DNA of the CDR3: TGTGCCAGCAGTGACGGGGCAGATCAAGAGACCCAGTACTTC.

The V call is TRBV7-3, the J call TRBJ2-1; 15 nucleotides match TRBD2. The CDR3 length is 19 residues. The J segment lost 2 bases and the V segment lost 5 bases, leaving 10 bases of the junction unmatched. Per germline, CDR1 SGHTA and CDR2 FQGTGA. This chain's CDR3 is CASSLWGLAGGAPYNEQFF. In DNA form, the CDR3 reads TGTGCCAGCAGCCTATGGGGACTAGCGGGGGGAGCCCCCTACAATGAGCAGTTCTTC.

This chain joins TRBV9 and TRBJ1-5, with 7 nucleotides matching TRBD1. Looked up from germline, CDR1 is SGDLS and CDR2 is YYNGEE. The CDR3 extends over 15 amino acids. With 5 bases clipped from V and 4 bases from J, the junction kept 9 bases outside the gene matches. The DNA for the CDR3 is TGTGCCAGCAGTTCCACAGGGGCGGTAAATCAGCCCCAGCATTTT. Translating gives CASSSTGAVNQPQHF.

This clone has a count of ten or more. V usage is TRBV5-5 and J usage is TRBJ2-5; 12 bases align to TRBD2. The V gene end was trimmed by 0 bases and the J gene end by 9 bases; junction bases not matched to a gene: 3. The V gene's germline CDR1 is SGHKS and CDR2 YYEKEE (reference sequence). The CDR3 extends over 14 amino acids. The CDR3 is CASSLGLAGGAQYF. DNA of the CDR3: TGTGCCAGCAGCTTGGGGCTAGCGGGAGGGGCCCAGTACTTC.

The CDR3 is CASSQGEGQGTYEQYF. The CDR3 bases are TGTGCCAGCAGCCAAGGGGAAGGACAGGGTACCTACGAGCAGTACTTC. The chain recombines TRBV3-1 (or the pseudogene TRBV3-2) with TRBJ2-7, with 8 nucleotides matching TRBD1. The CDR3 contains 16 residues. V shed 1 base and J 2 bases; nucleotides not matched to a gene: 7. Germline CDR1 is LGHDT and CDR2 is YNNKEL (reference sequence).

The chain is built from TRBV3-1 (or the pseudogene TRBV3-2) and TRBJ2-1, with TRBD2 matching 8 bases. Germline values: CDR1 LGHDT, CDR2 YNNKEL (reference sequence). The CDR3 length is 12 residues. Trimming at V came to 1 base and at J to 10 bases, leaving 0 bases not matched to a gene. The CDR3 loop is CASSQGLAEQFF. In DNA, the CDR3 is TGTGCCAGCAGCCAAGGACTAGCGGAGCAGTTCTTC.

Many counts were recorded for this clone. This chain's CDR3 is CASSPAGAQGDNEQFF. Written as DNA, the CDR3 is TGTGCCAGCAGCCCCGCCGGGGCACAGGGGGACAATGAGCAGTTCTTC. V and J are TRBV7-9 and TRBJ2-1; TRBD1 matches at 8 bases. The V and J ends lost 5 bases and 5 bases, in that order; junction bases with no gene match: 11. The length of the CDR3 is 16 residues. Germline CDR1 is SEHNR and CDR2 is FQNEAQ (reference sequence). Complete variable domain (other parts from reference TRBV7-9 and TRBJ2-1): DTGVSQNPRHKITKRGQNVTFRCDPISEHNRLYWYRQTLGQGPEFLTYFQNEAQLEKSRLLSDRFSAERPKGSFSTLEIQRTEQGDSAMYLCASSPAGAQGDNEQFFGPGTRLTVL.